Below are 29 T cell receptor beta chains sequenced from a single sample in a study of T cell repertoires in cytomegalovirus infection. Via MiXCR, TCRdb re-called the reads, giving one row per CDR3 protein. Seen here are approximately 500,000 distinct CDR3 sequences, 15% to 20% observed once, and the top ten hold 20% to 30%. What was sequenced was CD8+ T cells from PBMCs. Receptors were obtained from a human donor in good health (CMV status not recorded). Some clones in this sample may be carry-over from other donors' samples.

This clonotype was detected ten times or more. The gene calls are TRBV6-1 and TRBJ1-5, with 8 bases aligning to TRBD1. Per the germline V gene, CDR1 is MNHNS and CDR2 is SASEGT. With 3 bases clipped from V and 4 bases from J, the junction kept 5 bases outside the gene matches. The CDR3 sequence is 15 residues long. CDR3 sequence: CASSEGTGANQPQHF. The CDR3 bases are TGTGCCAGCAGTGAGGGGACAGGCGCAAATCAGCCCCAGCATTTT.

This clonotype was seen a handful of times. The DNA for the CDR3 is TGCAGTGCTAGGGGACTGGAGGAGAATGAGCAGTTCTTC. This gives the protein CSARGLEENEQFF. The chain has TRBV20-1 and TRBJ2-1, with D possibly matching TRBD2 (6 bases). CDR1 and CDR2 from the germline V gene are DFQATT and SNEGSKA (reference sequence). Trimming left V 3 bases short and J 7 bases short, with 13 bases between. The CDR3 has 13 residues.

This clonotype was seen many times. The chain has TRBV12-3 or TRBV12-4 and TRBJ1-2; 7 bases fit TRBD1. The CDR3 extends over 14 amino acids. V was pared by 5 bases and J by 8 bases, with 11 bases of the junction left unmatched. CDR3 coding DNA: TGTGCCAGCAGTGAGCGGAGGACAGGTTCCGGCTACACCTTC. Protein product: CASSERRTGSGYTF.

The chain recombines TRBV27 with TRBJ2-3; D might be TRBD2 (6 bases). The V end was cut by 4 bases, the J end by 0 bases, with 14 bases between. The CDR3 length is 16 residues. The germline CDR1 and CDR2 sequences are MNHEY and SMNVEV (reference sequence). CDR3 loop: CASSSWDFLSTDTQYF. CDR3 nucleotides: TGTGCCAGCAGTTCTTGGGACTTTCTTAGCACAGATACGCAGTATTTT.

The chain has TRBV27 and TRBJ2-5; TRBD2 might be the D (6 bases). V gave up 5 bases and J gave up 5 bases, with 21 bases separating them. CDR1 is MNHEY and CDR2 is SMNVEV in the germline V gene (reference sequence). The CDR3 is 16 residues long. As DNA, the CDR3 is TGTGCCAGCAGTCGTTTGGCCTCGGAGCGGGCCGAGACCCAGTACTTC. It encodes CASSRLASERAETQYF.

This clonotype has at least ten counts. V usage is TRBV27 and J usage is TRBJ2-1; D possibly matches TRBD1 or TRBD2 (5 bases each). Per the germline V gene, CDR1 is MNHEY and CDR2 is SMNVEV (reference sequence). V dropped 2 bases and J dropped 4 bases, with 9 bases sitting between them. The CDR3 has 14 amino acids. CDR3 residues: CASSLNGGYNEQFF. In DNA, the CDR3 is TGTGCCAGCAGTTTAAATGGGGGTTACAATGAGCAGTTCTTC.

This clonotype appeared many times. This chain connects TRBV6-6 to TRBJ1-6, with D possibly being TRBD1 (6 bases). V lost 5 bases and J lost 6, with 20 bases in between. The CDR3 contains 17 residues. CDR1 is MNHNY and CDR2 is SVGAGI in the germline V gene (reference sequence). The CDR3 region has the DNA TGTGCCAGCAGTACCCACGAGGGGGAAAGAGCTAATTCACCCCTCCACTTT. Amino acids: CASSTHEGERANSPLHF.

There are many counts of this clonotype. The chain links TRBV7-3 to TRBJ2-7; D remains ambiguous. Trimming left V 6 bases short and J 4 bases short, with 25 bases between. The CDR3 is 17 residues long. Germline values: CDR1 SGHTA, CDR2 FQGTGA. CDR3 amino acids: CASSLAPDTPPLYEQYF. The CDR3 DNA follows: TGTGCCAGCAGTTTAGCCCCTGATACACCCCCCCTGTACGAGCAGTACTTC.

Comments on this clonotype: A much larger clone differs from this one at a single base, so this may be a read error. The chain employs TRBV19 and TRBJ2-1, with TRBD2 matching 11 bases. In germline, CDR1 is LNHDA, CDR2 SQIVND (reference sequence). This CDR3 region has 17 residues. CDR3 DNA sequence: TGTACCAGTAGTCTCCCGAAGCTAGCGGGAGGTGTTAATGAGCAGTTCTTC. It translates to CTSSLPKLAGGVNEQFF.

About this clonotype itself: At one end, the junction sequence differs from germline, possibly due to a read error. The chain carries TRBV6-6 and TRBJ2-1, with 8 bases that match TRBD2. The germline V gene encodes CDR1 MNHNY and CDR2 SVGAGI (reference sequence). This CDR3 has 12 residues. The CDR3 protein is CASSEVGGVRLF. CDR3 coding DNA: TGTGCCAGCAGTGAGGTCGGGGGGGTCCGCCTGTTC.

A single count supports this clonotype. The chain is built from TRBV9 and TRBJ2-1, with D perhaps given as TRBD1 or TRBD2 (6 bases each). The CDR3 totals 15 residues. V lost 3 bases to trimming and J lost 9 bases, with 19 bases between them. Per germline, CDR1 SGDLS and CDR2 YYNGEE. The CDR3 DNA sequence: TGTGCCAGCAGCGCCAGGGGACTGGCATGGAGTGAGCAGTTCTTC. Protein sequence: CASSARGLAWSEQFF.

The V gene is TRBV29-1, the J gene TRBJ1-4; 8 bases are a match to TRBD1. Germline CDR1 reads SQVTM; CDR2 reads ANQGSEA. This CDR3 is 13 amino acids long. V lost 5 bases to trimming and J lost 9 bases; unmatched junction nucleotides: 8. The DNA for the CDR3 is TGCAGCGTTCTCGCCCGGACAGGGAAAAAACTGTTTTTT. This encodes CSVLARTGKKLFF.

With regard to this clonotype: A read error may account for a junction end that differs from germline. The chain has TRBV7-2 and TRBJ2-2; 13 bases agree with TRBD2. This CDR3 comprises 16 residues. The V gene's germline CDR1 is SGHTA and CDR2 FQGNSA. The CDR3, as DNA: TGTGCAAGCAGCTGGACTAGCGGGGGCCCCACCGGGGATCTGTTTTTT. Its protein is CASSWTSGGPTGDLFF.

This chain links TRBV20-1 with TRBJ2-7; maybe TRBD1 (6 bases). This CDR3 contains 16 residues. CDR1 is DFQATT, CDR2 SNEGSKA, per germline (reference sequence). V lost 0 bases and J 0 bases, leaving 15 bases between the germline ends. DNA of the CDR3: TGCAGTGCTAGAGATCGATCTGGCAGGGGCTCCTACGAGCAGTACTTC. This gives the protein CSARDRSGRGSYEQYF.

The V call is TRBV28, the J call TRBJ1-1; TRBD1 agrees at 7 bases. This CDR3 is 17 amino acids long. Unmatched junction bases numbered 15, after V lost 6 bases and J lost 2 bases. Germline V gene sequence: CDR1 MDHEN, CDR2 SYDVKM. As DNA, the CDR3 is TGTGCCAGCAGCAACACGGGACAGCTAGTCAAAAACACTGAAGCTTTCTTT. This codes for CASSNTGQLVKNTEAFF.

The chain has TRBV19 and TRBJ1-1, with 7 bases identical to TRBD1. Germline CDR1 and CDR2: LNHDA and SQIVND (reference sequence). Trimming cost V 7 bases and J 5 bases; bases outside gene matches: 13. CDR3 length: 15 residues. The CDR3 spells CASIPSRGVYTEAFF. For the CDR3, the DNA is TGTGCCAGTATTCCCAGCAGGGGGGTATATACTGAAGCTTTCTTT.

J is TRBJ1-5 and V is TRBV24-1; D is undetermined. V shed 12 bases and J shed 2 bases, with 16 bases lying between them. Germline values: CDR1 KGHDR, CDR2 SFDVKD. This CDR3 contains 14 residues. The CDR3 DNA reads as TGTGCCCCCGTATCAACGCGAGGCAATCAGCCCCAGCATTTT. Translation: CAPVSTRGNQPQHF.

This clonotype was observed at least ten times. This chain joins TRBV4-2 and TRBJ2-7, with 9 bases identical to TRBD2. The CDR3 is 17 amino acids. The J segment lost 0 bases and the V segment lost 3 bases, leaving 9 bases of the junction unmatched. Per the germline V gene, CDR1 is LGHNA and CDR2 is YNFKEQ. Here the CDR3 reads CASSQSYSGGSSYEQYF. The CDR3 DNA reads TGTGCCAGCAGCCAGTCATATAGCGGGGGAAGCTCCTACGAGCAGTACTTC.

This clonotype has a count of ten or more. This chain joins TRBV28 and TRBJ2-3; 11 positions agree with TRBD2. The CDR3 spans 20 residues. Germline V CDR1 and CDR2: MDHEN, SYDVKM. Trimming cost V 3 bases and J 5 bases; bases outside gene matches: 19. The CDR3: CASSFRVLIRLAGRIDTQYF. CDR3 sequence (DNA): TGTGCCAGCAGTTTCCGGGTCCTCATTAGACTAGCGGGAAGGATAGATACGCAGTATTTT.

The table lists this clonotype with many counts. V gene TRBV12-3 or TRBV12-4 combines with J gene TRBJ2-7; 10 bases fit TRBD2. J was trimmed by 3 bases and V by 4 bases; bases with no gene match: 3. The CDR3 consists of 14 residues. For the CDR3, the DNA is TGTGCCAGCAGTTATAGCGGGAGGAGCTACGAGCAGTACTTC. Protein product: CASSYSGRSYEQYF.

The V and J genes are TRBV7-9 and TRBJ2-2; 9 nucleotides line up with TRBD1. The germline V gene has CDR1 SEHNR and CDR2 FQNEAQ (reference sequence). V gave up 4 bases and J gave up 7 bases; unmatched junction bases: 1. The CDR3 loop spans 13 amino acids. The CDR3 spells CASSWDRVGELFF. CDR3 nucleotides: TGTGCCAGCAGCTGGGACAGGGTCGGGGAGCTGTTTTTT.

This clonotype was counted only a few times. The CDR3 DNA sequence: TGTGCCAGCAGTGAAGTAGTCTTCACTTCCTACGAGCAGTACTTC. Residues: CASSEVVFTSYEQYF. V and J are TRBV6-1 and TRBJ2-7; D unclear. The V end was cut by 1 base, the J end by 1 base, with 11 bases between. CDR3 length: 15 residues. The germline gives CDR1 MNHNS, CDR2 SASEGT.

The CDR3 is CASNENTGELFF. CDR3 nucleotides: TGTGCCAGCAACGAGAACACCGGGGAGCTGTTTTTT. J is TRBJ2-2 and V is TRBV9, with no clear D. Germline CDR1 is SGDLS and CDR2 is YYNGEE. The CDR3 extends over 12 amino acids. Deletions cut 6 bases from V and 1 base from J, with 4 bases between.

The V and J genes are TRBV27 and TRBJ2-2, with D possibly called TRBD1 or TRBD2 (5 bases each). This CDR3 has 14 amino acids. The V end was cut by 2 bases, the J end by 7 bases, with 11 bases between. Per germline, CDR1 MNHEY and CDR2 SMNVEV (reference sequence). CDR3 nucleotide sequence: TGTGCCAGCAGTTTAGGGGGTTACGGCGGGGAGCTGTTTTTT. It specifies CASSLGGYGGELFF.

The V gene is TRBV2, the J gene TRBJ2-4; 8 positions agree with TRBD2. V shed 5 bases and J 0 bases; nucleotides not matched to a gene: 3. In germline, CDR1 is SNHLY, CDR2 FYNNEI. This CDR3 contains 15 residues. DNA for the CDR3: TGTGCCAGCAGTATAGCGGGACTAGCCAAAAACATTCAGTACTTC. Protein sequence: CASSIAGLAKNIQYF.

The CDR3 sequence: CATYQPGESGETQYF. Written as DNA, the CDR3 is TGTGCCACATACCAGCCGGGAGAGAGCGGGGAGACCCAGTACTTC. The chain recombines TRBV19 with TRBJ2-5, with a tentative D call TRBD2 (6 bases). Trimming removed 10 bases from V and 5 bases from J, with 23 bases in between. The germline V gene encodes CDR1 LNHDA and CDR2 SQIVND (reference sequence). The CDR3 is 15 amino acids.

This clonotype was counted many times. V is TRBV12-3 or TRBV12-4 and J is TRBJ1-4; possibly TRBD1 for D (5 bases). CDR3 length: 15 amino acids. Trimming took off 5 bases at V and 4 bases at J, with 14 bases between the two ends. The CDR3, as DNA: TGTGCCAGCAGTAGCGGGGGGAGATATAATGAAAAACTGTTTTTT. It is translated as CASSSGGRYNEKLFF.

This clonotype was recorded at least ten times. The chain uses TRBV29-1 and TRBJ1-2; maybe TRBD1 (6 bases). The CDR3 sequence is 16 residues long. V lost 3 bases and J 6 bases, leaving 23 bases between the germline ends. Germline V CDR1 and CDR2: SQVTM, ANQGSEA. The CDR3: CSVDRSGDPSGHGYTF. The CDR3 nucleotides read TGCAGCGTTGATCGGTCAGGGGATCCCTCGGGGCATGGCTACACCTTC.

The chain has TRBV25-1 and TRBJ2-7, with 8 bases fitting TRBD2. V lost 9 bases, J lost 1 base, and 5 bases stayed unmatched. Looked up from germline, CDR1 is MGHDK and CDR2 is SYGVNS. This CDR3 comprises 13 residues. CDR3 nucleotides: TGTGCCAGATCCCCGGGGGGGTCCTACGAGCAGTACTTC. Translating it yields CARSPGGSYEQYF.